These T cell receptor beta chains were read from a single sample in a study of OX40 agonist ivuxolimab in advanced cancers. Measured with immunoSEQ multiplex PCR; TCRdb has only the in-frame clones, and not every one. The table has tens of thousands of clones, roughly 80% seen once. Sample: CD4+ or CD8+ T cells sorted from blood, taken in a trial of the OX40 agonist ivuxolimab. Receptor source: an adult with an advanced solid tumor such as melanoma, head and neck, liver or kidney cancer. Each CDR3 is given with its conserved first and last residue. Each record gives: clone size, V gene, J gene, D gene, CDR3 protein, CDR3 DNA. The D gene is left open where the match is weak. Clone size appears in some rows only: once, few, many, or a class for an expanded clone.

>-|TRBV19|TRBJ2-2|TRBD2
CASSIPTSANTGELFF
TGTGCCAGTAGTATACCCACTAGCGCGAACACCGGGGAGCTGTTTTTT
>-|TRBV4-3|TRBJ2-7|TRBD2
CASSQGTLAGTYEQYF
TGCGCCAGCAGCCAAGGTACGCTAGCGGGCACCTACGAGCAGTACTTC
>-|TRBV27|TRBJ1-2|TRBD1
CASASGTVNYGYTF
TGTGCCAGCGCATCCGGGACAGTTAACTATGGCTACACCTTC
>-|TRBV11-2|TRBJ2-7|-
CASSMRTSEQYF
TGTGCCAGCAGCATGCGGACTTCCGAGCAGTACTTC
>-|TRBV7-9|TRBJ2-3|TRBD1
CASSLTGTGRDGDTQYF
TGTGCCAGCAGCCTAACCGGGACAGGGAGGGATGGAGATACGCAGTATTTT
>-|TRBV5-5|TRBJ2-7|TRBD1
CASRLQTGPGEQYF
TGTGCCAGCAGGCTCCAGACAGGGCCAGGGGAGCAGTACTTC
>-|TRBV23-1|TRBJ2-7|TRBD1
CASSQVDRDAEQYF
TGCGCCAGCAGTCAAGTGGACAGGGATGCCGAGCAGTACTTC
>-|TRBV11-3|TRBJ2-1|-
CASSPGALNEQFF
TGTGCCAGCAGCCCAGGGGCCCTCAATGAGCAGTTCTTC
>-|TRBV28|TRBJ1-5|TRBD1
CASTSGGQGKQPQHF
TGTGCCAGCACCTCGGGGGGACAGGGTAAACAGCCCCAGCATTTT
>-|TRBV14|TRBJ1-1|TRBD1
CASSLLQGGGTEAFF
TGTGCCAGCAGCCTCTTACAGGGGGGCGGCACTGAAGCTTTCTTT
>once|TRBV18|TRBJ2-3|TRBD2
CASSPRGSGGGTDTQYF
TGTGCCAGCTCACCGAGGGGAAGCGGGGGAGGCACAGATACGCAGTATTTT
>-|TRBV25-1|TRBJ2-6|-
CASSEFAGTGANVLTF
TGTGCCAGCAGTGAGTTTGCCGGGACTGGGGCCAACGTCCTGACTTTC
>-|TRBV4-1|TRBJ2-1|TRBD2
CASSQEGLGTNEQFF
TGCGCCAGCAGCCAAGAGGGACTAGGGACCAATGAGCAGTTCTTC
>-|TRBV18|TRBJ1-1|TRBD1
CASSHTGVSYMNTEAFF
TGTGCCAGCTCTCATACAGGGGTTTCTTATATGAACACTGAAGCTTTCTTT
>-|TRBV6-6|TRBJ1-2|TRBD1
CASSYSYRGRNYGYTF
TGTGCCAGCAGTTACTCTTACAGGGGGCGGAACTATGGCTACACCTTC
>-|TRBV9|TRBJ2-1|-
CASSAGTQEQFF
TGTGCCAGCAGCGCGGGGACGCAGGAGCAGTTCTTC
>-|TRBV28|TRBJ1-5|-
CASSPPGGGMSNQPQHF
TGTGCCAGCAGTCCCCCCGGGGGGGGAATGAGCAATCAGCCCCAGCATTTT
>-|TRBV4-1|TRBJ2-5|-
CASSQTGTGKETQYF
TGCGCCAGCAGCCAGACCGGGACTGGAAAAGAGACCCAGTACTTC
>-|TRBV14|TRBJ2-7|TRBD2
CASSQEIGGRFDEQYF
TGTGCCAGCAGCCAAGAAATCGGCGGGAGGTTTGACGAGCAGTACTTC
>once|TRBV6-5|TRBJ2-1|-
CASSYLDRYYNEQFF
TGTGCCAGCAGCTACCTGGACAGATACTACAATGAGCAGTTCTTC
>-|TRBV28|TRBJ1-4|-
CASSLDNGRKLFF
TGTGCCAGCAGTTTAGATAACGGGAGAAAACTGTTTTTT
>-|TRBV5-1|TRBJ1-4|-
CASSYEGEKLFF
TGCGCCAGCAGCTACGAGGGTGAAAAACTGTTTTTT
>few|TRBV27|TRBJ1-1|-
CASSFEPNTEAFF
TGTGCCAGCAGTTTTGAGCCGAACACTGAAGCTTTCTTT
>-|TRBV6-1|TRBJ1-5|-
CASSETLGGNQPQHF
TGTGCCAGCAGTGAGACCCTTGGGGGCAATCAGCCCCAGCATTTT
>once|TRBV11-3|TRBJ2-5|TRBD1
CASSAQGAQETQYF
TGTGCCAGCAGCGCGCAGGGGGCCCAAGAGACCCAGTACTTC
>-|TRBV7-3|TRBJ2-1|-
CASQTPEVGYNEQFF
TGTGCCAGCCAGACCCCAGAGGTCGGTTACAATGAGCAGTTCTTC
>-|TRBV5-6|TRBJ1-2|-
CASSLALGRGYGYTF
TGTGCCAGCAGCTTGGCCCTGGGAAGGGGCTATGGCTACACCTTC
>-|TRBV19|TRBJ2-1|TRBD1
CASSISAGGRYEQFF
TGTGCCAGTAGTATTTCGGCAGGGGGAAGATATGAGCAGTTCTTC
>-|TRBV7-3|TRBJ1-2|-
CASSLPKPGGYTF
TGTGCCAGCAGTTTACCGAAACCCGGTGGCTACACCTTC
>-|TRBV5-4|TRBJ1-6|-
CASSPEGSAYNSPLHF
TGTGCCAGCAGTCCGGAGGGATCGGCCTATAATTCACCCCTCCACTTT
>-|TRBV7-6|TRBJ2-1|-
CASSSTGGGYNEQFF
TGTGCCAGCAGCTCCACAGGTGGGGGTTACAATGAGCAGTTCTTC
>-|TRBV7-6|TRBJ1-2|-
CASSPGDGNYGYTF
TGTGCCAGCAGCCCAGGGGACGGCAACTATGGCTACACCTTC
>-|TRBV5-4|TRBJ1-1|-
CASSLAGLPEAFF
TGTGCCAGCAGCTTGGCAGGGTTGCCTGAAGCTTTCTTT
>once|TRBV19|TRBJ1-2|-
CASTASWGSYGYTF
TGTGCCAGTACAGCTTCGTGGGGATCCTATGGCTACACCTTC
>-|TRBV9|TRBJ2-1|TRBD2
CASSARTSGRASYNEQFF
TGTGCCAGCAGCGCACGGACTAGCGGGAGGGCCTCCTACAATGAGCAGTTCTTC
>-|TRBV30|TRBJ1-1|-
CAWSWVNTEAFF
TGTGCCTGGAGTTGGGTGAACACTGAAGCTTTCTTT
>-|TRBV6-6|TRBJ2-1|TRBD2
CASTRLAGAFNEQFF
TGTGCCAGCACCCGACTAGCGGGAGCGTTTAATGAGCAGTTCTTC
>-|TRBV7-7|TRBJ2-7|-
CASSFAISYEQYF
TGTGCCAGCAGCTTTGCTATCTCCTACGAGCAGTACTTC
>-|TRBV14|TRBJ2-2|-
CASSPVRVNTGELFF
TGTGCCAGCAGCCCGGTTCGGGTCAACACCGGGGAGCTGTTTTTT
>-|TRBV4-2|TRBJ2-5|TRBD2
CASSQDSSGSGTQYF
TGTGCCAGCAGCCAAGATTCGAGCGGGAGTGGGACCCAGTACTTC
>-|TRBV10-3|TRBJ2-5|TRBD1
CAIRGGALYQETQYF
TGTGCCATCAGAGGGGGCGCACTTTACCAAGAGACCCAGTACTTC
>-|TRBV5-5|TRBJ2-7|-
CASSQDRRVEQYF
TGTGCCAGCAGCCAAGATAGGAGGGTCGAGCAGTACTTC
>-|TRBV11-1|TRBJ2-5|-
CASSRSPTMETQYF
TGTGCCAGCAGCCGAAGCCCGACGATGGAGACCCAGTACTTC
>-|TRBV11-3|TRBJ2-2|-
CASTLASTGELFF
TGTGCCAGCACCTTGGCCTCCACCGGGGAGCTGTTTTTT
>-|TRBV27|TRBJ1-5|-
CASSLGRTNQPQHF
TGTGCCAGCAGTTTAGGGCGGACAAATCAGCCCCAGCATTTT
>-|TRBV6-5|TRBJ2-2|-
CASSYSRVPTGELFF
TGTGCCAGCAGTTACTCAAGGGTTCCCACCGGGGAGCTGTTTTTT
>-|TRBV28|TRBJ2-7|-
CASRVTGPPGLRDEQYF
TGTGCCAGCAGGGTAACAGGGCCTCCAGGACTAAGGGACGAGCAGTACTTC
>-|TRBV4-2|TRBJ2-7|-
CASSLEGASVYEQYF
TGTGCCAGCAGCCTCGAGGGGGCTAGCGTATACGAGCAGTACTTC
>-|TRBV2|TRBJ2-1|-
CASNLGGGEQFF
TGTGCCAGCAATTTAGGAGGGGGCGAGCAGTTCTTC
>-|TRBV5-1|TRBJ2-2|-
CASSLPGGELFF
TGTGCCAGCAGCTTGCCTGGCGGGGAGCTGTTTTTT
>-|TRBV11-2|TRBJ2-3|-
CASSLSGRTDTQYF
TGTGCCAGCAGCTTATCGGGCAGGACAGATACGCAGTATTTT
>-|TRBV25-1|TRBJ2-7|-
CASRAAASYEQYF
TGTGCCAGCAGAGCAGCCGCCTCCTACGAGCAGTACTTC
>-|TRBV5-4|TRBJ2-5|-
CASSLGAGAEETQYF
TGTGCCAGCAGCTTGGGGGCAGGGGCTGAAGAGACCCAGTACTTC
>-|TRBV18|TRBJ2-5|-
CASRRFQETQYF
TGTGCCAGCAGGAGGTTTCAAGAGACCCAGTACTTC
>once|TRBV5-6|TRBJ1-3|-
CASSFGRFSNTIYF
TGTGCCAGCAGCTTTGGGAGGTTTTCAAACACCATATATTTT
>-|TRBV29-1|TRBJ2-7|TRBD2
CSVAAPGLAESYEQYF
TGCAGCGTTGCTGCCCCAGGACTAGCGGAAAGTTACGAGCAGTACTTC
>-|TRBV7-3|TRBJ2-5|TRBD2
CASSFSGRGRETQYF
TGTGCCAGCAGCTTTAGCGGGAGAGGCAGGGAGACCCAGTACTTC
>-|TRBV10-3|TRBJ2-7|-
CAIGAGEEQYF
TGTGCCATCGGGGCAGGCGAGGAGCAGTACTTC